These T cell receptor beta chains were read from a single sample in a study of early T cells in non-severe SARS-CoV-2 infection. TCRdb analysed the 5' RACE reads with MiXCR anew, one entry per CDR3 protein. The profile shows more than 65,000 distinct CDR3 sequences, roughly an eighth of them singletons. Sequenced sample: whole blood. Source of these receptors: an adult who was a healthcare worker with PCR-confirmed SARS-CoV-2 infection or an uninfected control (not recorded which). CDR3s leave out the opening cysteine and the closing phenylalanine or tryptophan. Fields, in order: V gene, J gene, CDR3 protein.

TRBV10-2	TRBJ2-7	ASSPGPYEQY
TRBV7-2	TRBJ1-1	ASSLVAGRLNTEAF
TRBV5-1	TRBJ2-7	ASSLAAGGASYEQY
TRBV10-1	TRBJ2-2	ASSAGTGTGELF
TRBV6-2/TRBV6-3	TRBJ2-2	ASSLRTGELF
TRBV29-1	TRBJ2-5	SVSDRGRETQY
TRBV12-3/TRBV12-4	TRBJ2-7	ASSTGQDIYYEQY
TRBV7-9	TRBJ2-1	ASSGKAGSSYNEQF
TRBV7-2	TRBJ2-5	ASSLSRAAETQY
TRBV19	TRBJ2-1	ASSRGYEQF
TRBV7-2	TRBJ1-1	ASSLEGGVTEAF
TRBV6-1	TRBJ2-3	ASSVDRGITDTQY
TRBV14	TRBJ2-3	ASSPHPGQGIGSTDTQY
TRBV2	TRBJ2-2	ASRGDRTGSNTGELF
TRBV10-3	TRBJ2-5	ATSGETQY
TRBV20-1	TRBJ2-1	SAGPGGEQF
TRBV29-1	TRBJ1-1	SGTRQGYTEAF
TRBV21-1	TRBJ2-6	ASSEGQAGIYSGANVLT
TRBV7-9	TRBJ1-2	AGRVDSYGYT
TRBV5-1	TRBJ2-7	ASSIPPGNEQY
TRBV5-1	TRBJ2-1	ASSHGLAGDNEQF
TRBV7-2	TRBJ1-1	ASSPWVMGKNEAF
TRBV2	TRBJ1-5	AIGQGLNQPQH